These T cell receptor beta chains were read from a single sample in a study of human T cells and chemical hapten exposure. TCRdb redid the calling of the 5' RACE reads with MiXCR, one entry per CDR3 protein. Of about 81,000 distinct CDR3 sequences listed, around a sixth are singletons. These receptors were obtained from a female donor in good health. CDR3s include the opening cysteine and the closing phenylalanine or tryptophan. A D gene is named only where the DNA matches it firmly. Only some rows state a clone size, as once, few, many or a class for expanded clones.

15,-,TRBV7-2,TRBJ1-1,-,CASSLARGRSTEAFF,TGTGCCAGCAGCTTAGCTAGGGGACGGAGCACTGAAGCTTTCTTT
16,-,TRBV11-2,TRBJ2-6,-,CASSFEGLSGANVLTF,TGTGCCAGCAGCTTCGAAGGGCTATCTGGGGCCAACGTCCTGACTTTC
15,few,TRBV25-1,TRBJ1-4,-,CASSELGRGGEKLFF,TGTGCCAGCAGTGAATTGGGCAGGGGAGGTGAAAAACTGTTTTTT
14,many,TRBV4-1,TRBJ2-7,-,CASSQHDSSYEQYF,TGCGCCAGCAGCCAACATGACAGTTCCTACGAGCAGTACTTC
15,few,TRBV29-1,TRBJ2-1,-,CSVPGGSGSYNEQFF,TGCAGCGTCCCTGGGGGGAGTGGGTCCTACAATGAGCAGTTCTTC
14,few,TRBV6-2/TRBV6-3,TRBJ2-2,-,CASSYLRDTGELFF,TGTGCCAGCAGTTACCTTCGGGACACCGGGGAGCTGTTTTTT
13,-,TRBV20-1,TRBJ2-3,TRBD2,CSAIAGAGDTQYF,TGCAGTGCCATAGCGGGGGCAGGGGATACGCAGTATTTT
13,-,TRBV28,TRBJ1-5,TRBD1,CASRTGYGQPQNF,TGTGCCAGCAGGACAGGGTACGGTCAGCCCCAGAATTTT
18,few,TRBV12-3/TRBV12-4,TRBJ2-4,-,CASSPQQVLNLAKNIQYF,TGTGCCAGCAGCCCGCAACAGGTCCTCAACTTAGCCAAAAACATTCAGTACTTC
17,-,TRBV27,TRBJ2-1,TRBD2,CASSLRRGGRAYNEQFF,TGTGCCAGCAGTTTAAGGAGAGGCGGGAGGGCTTACAATGAGCAGTTCTTC
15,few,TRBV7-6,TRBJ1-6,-,CASSSKDSYNSPLHF,TGTGCCAGCAGCTCAAAGGACTCCTATAATTCACCCCTCCACTTT
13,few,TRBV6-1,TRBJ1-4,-,CASSEQGGEKLFF,TGTGCCAGCAGTGAACAGGGTGGGGAAAAACTGTTTTTT
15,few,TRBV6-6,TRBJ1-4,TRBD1,CASRPGQGINEKLFF,TGTGCCAGCAGACCCGGACAGGGCATTAATGAAAAACTGTTTTTT
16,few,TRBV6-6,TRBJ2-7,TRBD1,CASSISTGFGAYEQYF,TGTGCCAGCAGTATTTCGACAGGGTTTGGGGCCTACGAGCAGTACTTC
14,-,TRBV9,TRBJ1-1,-,CASSVEAQGTEAFF,TGTGCCAGCAGCGTAGAGGCTCAGGGGACTGAAGCTTTCTTT
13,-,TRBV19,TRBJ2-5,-,CASSSQRGETQYF,TGTGCCAGTAGTAGTCAGAGGGGAGAGACCCAGTACTTC
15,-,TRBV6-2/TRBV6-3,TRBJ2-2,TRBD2,CASSGLAGVTGELFF,TGTGCCAGCAGTGGACTAGCGGGAGTAACCGGGGAGCTGTTTTTT
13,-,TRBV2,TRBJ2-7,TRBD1,CASTAGGSYEQYF,TGTGCCAGCACTGCAGGGGGCTCCTACGAGCAGTACTTC
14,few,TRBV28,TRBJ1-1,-,CASSVDQGNTEAFF,TGTGCCAGCAGTGTCGACCAGGGTAACACTGAAGCTTTCTTT
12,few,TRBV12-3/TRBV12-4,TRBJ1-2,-,CASSFRNYGYTF,TGTGCCAGCAGTTTCCGGAACTATGGCTACACCTTC
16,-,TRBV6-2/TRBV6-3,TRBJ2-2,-,CASSYSVTGAGGELFF,TGTGCCAGCAGTTACTCAGTAACGGGGGCCGGCGGGGAGCTGTTTTTT
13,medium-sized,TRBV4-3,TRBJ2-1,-,CASSQAPGNEQFF,TGCGCCAGCAGCCAAGCTCCGGGAAATGAGCAGTTCTTC
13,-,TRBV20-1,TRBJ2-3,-,CSAPNLRADTQYF,TGCAGTGCTCCAAACCTCAGGGCAGATACGCAGTATTTT
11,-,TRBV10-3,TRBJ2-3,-,CAISEADTQYF,TGTGCCATCAGTGAGGCTGATACGCAGTATTTT
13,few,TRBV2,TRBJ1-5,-,CASSAGENQPQHF,TGTGCCAGCAGTGCAGGGGAGAATCAGCCCCAGCATTTT
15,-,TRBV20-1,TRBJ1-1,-,CSARDPRGSYTEAFF,TGCAGTGCTAGAGATCCGAGGGGATCTTACACTGAAGCTTTCTTT
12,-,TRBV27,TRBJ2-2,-,CASSSPLGELFF,TGTGCCAGCAGTTCGCCCCTGGGGGAGCTGTTTTTT
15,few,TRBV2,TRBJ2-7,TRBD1,CASIRGQGATDEQYF,TGTGCCAGCATTCGGGGCCAGGGGGCGACAGACGAGCAGTACTTC
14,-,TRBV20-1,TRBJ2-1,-,CSARQGSSYNEQFF,TGCAGTGCCCGGCAGGGGAGCTCCTACAATGAGCAGTTCTTC
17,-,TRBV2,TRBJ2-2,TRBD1,CASSDGRQGVNTGELFF,TGTGCCAGCAGTGATGGTAGACAGGGGGTGAACACCGGGGAGCTGTTTTTT
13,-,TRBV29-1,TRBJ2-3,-,CSVDRTYTDTQYF,TGCAGCGTTGACCGGACCTACACAGATACGCAGTATTTT
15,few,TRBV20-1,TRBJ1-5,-,CSACSGTLRNQPQHF,TGCAGTGCTTGTTCTGGGACCTTGAGGAATCAGCCCCAGCATTTT
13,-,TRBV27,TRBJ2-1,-,CASSLVIFGEQFF,TGTGCCAGCAGTCTCGTGATCTTTGGTGAGCAGTTCTTC
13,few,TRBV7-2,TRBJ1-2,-,CASSPQDNYGYTF,TGTGCCAGCAGCCCCCAGGATAACTATGGCTACACCTTC
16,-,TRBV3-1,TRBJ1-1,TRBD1,CASSQDPRDRATEAFF,TGTGCCAGCAGCCAAGACCCCAGGGACAGGGCCACTGAAGCTTTCTTT
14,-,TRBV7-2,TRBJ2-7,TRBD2,CASSMGTSGRSPYF,TGTGCCAGCAGTATGGGGACTAGCGGGAGATCTCCCTACTTC
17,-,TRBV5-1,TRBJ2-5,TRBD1,CASSLGTGTGSLETQYF,TGCGCCAGCAGCTTGGGGACCGGGACAGGCTCCCTGGAGACCCAGTACTTC
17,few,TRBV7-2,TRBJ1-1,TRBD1,CASSFKLDRARNTEAFF,TGTGCCAGCAGCTTTAAGCTAGACAGGGCCAGAAACACTGAAGCTTTCTTT
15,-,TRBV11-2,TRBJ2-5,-,CASSRVYPPQETQYF,TGTGCCAGCAGCCGGGTCTACCCCCCACAAGAGACCCAGTACTTC
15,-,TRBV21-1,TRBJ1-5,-,CASSSRDVCNQPQHF,TGTGCCAGCAGCTCCCGGGACGTTTGCAATCAGCCCCAGCATTTT
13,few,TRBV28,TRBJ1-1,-,CASTPRRGSEAFF,TGTGCCAGCACTCCACGTAGGGGGTCTGAAGCTTTCTTT
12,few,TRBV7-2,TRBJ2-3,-,CASSFGTDTQYF,TGTGCCAGCAGCTTCGGCACAGATACGCAGTATTTT
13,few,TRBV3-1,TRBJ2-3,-,CASSQELEDTQYF,TGTGCCAGCAGCCAAGAGTTAGAAGATACGCAGTATTTT
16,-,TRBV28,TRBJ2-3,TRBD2,CASSSPGGGSTDTQYF,TGTGCCAGCAGTTCCCCGGGAGGGGGAAGCACAGATACGCAGTATTTT
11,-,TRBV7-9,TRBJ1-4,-,CASSLSEKLFF,TGTGCCAGCAGCTTATCTGAAAAACTGTTTTTT
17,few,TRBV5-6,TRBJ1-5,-,CASSSHGEGIGNQPQHF,TGTGCCAGCAGCTCCCACGGTGAGGGAATTGGCAATCAGCCCCAGCATTTT
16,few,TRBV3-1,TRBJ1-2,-,CASSQGGGGASYGYTF,TGTGCCAGCAGCCAAGGTGGCGGGGGCGCTTCCTATGGCTACACCTTC
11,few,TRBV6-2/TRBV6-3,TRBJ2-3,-,CASRWAEVQYF,TGTGCCAGCAGATGGGCAGAGGTGCAGTATTTT